This TCR beta chain came from a study of Ad26.COV2.S vaccination and SARS-CoV-2 variants. The wider study: Donor got 5x10^10 or 1x10^11 viral particles of Ad26.COV2.S.

Germline V gene data show CDR1 as SGHRS and CDR2 as YFSETQ. The CDR3 length is 15 residues. The V gene end was trimmed by 0 bases and the J gene end by 2 bases; junction bases not matched to a gene: 2. With respect to this clone: Antigen: not known. Other DNA sequences in this sample translate to the same CDR3.

Study results and limitations: The TCR breadth and depth analyses may have produced an underestimate of total T cell responses. Spike-specific TCR breadth was greater in vaccine than placebo recipients.

Treatment defined: around 19 received Ad26.COV2.S at low or high dose, single or two shots; 5 received placebo; per-sample allocation not given. Sampling was done on day 63 after the first vaccine or placebo injection. Participants' vaccine, an Ad26 vector, delivered Wuhan-strain SARS-CoV-2 spike. Sequencing was performed with immunoSEQ multiplex PCR; in TCRdb, only in-frame clones are kept and a portion is missing. The table includes roughly 350,000 clones, around 88% detected once. The chain couples TRBV5-1 to TRBJ2-1, with TRBD2 matching over 7 bases. The TCR was taken from a person aged 18-60 years who received the Ad26.COV2.S COVID-19 vaccine or a placebo. The sample in question was peripheral blood, obtained in a trial of Ad26.COV2.S vaccine versus placebo. For the CDR3, the DNA is TGCGCCAGCAGCTTGGGGCTAGCGGCCTACAATGAGCAGTTCTTC. Translating gives CASSLGLAAYNEQFF.